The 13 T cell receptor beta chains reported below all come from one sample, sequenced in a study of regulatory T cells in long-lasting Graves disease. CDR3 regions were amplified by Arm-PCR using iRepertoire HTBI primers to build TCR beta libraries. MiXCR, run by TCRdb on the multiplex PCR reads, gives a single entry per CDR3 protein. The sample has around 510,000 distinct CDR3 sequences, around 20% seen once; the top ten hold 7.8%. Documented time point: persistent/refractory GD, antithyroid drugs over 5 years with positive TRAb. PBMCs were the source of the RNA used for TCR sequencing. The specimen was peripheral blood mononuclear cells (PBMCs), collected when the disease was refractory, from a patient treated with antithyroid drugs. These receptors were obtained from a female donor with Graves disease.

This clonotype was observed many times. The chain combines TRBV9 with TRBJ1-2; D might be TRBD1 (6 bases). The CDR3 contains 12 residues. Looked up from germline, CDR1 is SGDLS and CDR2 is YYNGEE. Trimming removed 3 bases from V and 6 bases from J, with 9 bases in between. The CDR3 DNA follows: TGTGCCAGCAGCGGACAGGTTCATGGCTACACCTTC. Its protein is CASSGQVHGYTF. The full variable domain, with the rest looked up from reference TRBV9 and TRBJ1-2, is DSGVTQTPKHLITATGQRVTLRCSPRSGDLSVYWYQQSLDQGLQFLIQYYNGEERAKGNILERFSAQQFPDLHSELNLSSLELGDSALYFCASSGQVHGYTFGSGTRLTVV.

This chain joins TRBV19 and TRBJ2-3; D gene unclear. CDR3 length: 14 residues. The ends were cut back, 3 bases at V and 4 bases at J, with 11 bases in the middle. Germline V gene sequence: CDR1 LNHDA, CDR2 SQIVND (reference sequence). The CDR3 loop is CASSISSQSDTQYF. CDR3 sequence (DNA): TGTGCCAGTAGTATTTCGTCCCAGTCAGATACGCAGTATTTT.

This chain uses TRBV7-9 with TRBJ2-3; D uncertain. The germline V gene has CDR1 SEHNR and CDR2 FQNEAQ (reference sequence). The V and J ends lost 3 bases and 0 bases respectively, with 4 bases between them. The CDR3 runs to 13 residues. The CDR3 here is CASSFGSTDTQYF. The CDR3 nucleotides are TGTGCCAGCAGCTTTGGTAGCACAGATACGCAGTATTTT.

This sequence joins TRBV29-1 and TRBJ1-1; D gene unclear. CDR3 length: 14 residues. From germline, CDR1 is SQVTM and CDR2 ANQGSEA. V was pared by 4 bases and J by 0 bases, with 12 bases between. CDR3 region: CSVGIGLMNTEAFF. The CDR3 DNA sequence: TGCAGCGTTGGTATCGGGCTGATGAACACTGAAGCTTTCTTT.

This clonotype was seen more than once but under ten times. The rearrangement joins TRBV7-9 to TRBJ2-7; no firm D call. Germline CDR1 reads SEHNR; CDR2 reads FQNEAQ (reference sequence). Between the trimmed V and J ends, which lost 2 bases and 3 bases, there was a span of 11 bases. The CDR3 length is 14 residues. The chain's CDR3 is CASSLLVSDYEQYF. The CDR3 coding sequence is TGTGCCAGCAGCTTATTGGTTTCTGACTACGAGCAGTACTTC.

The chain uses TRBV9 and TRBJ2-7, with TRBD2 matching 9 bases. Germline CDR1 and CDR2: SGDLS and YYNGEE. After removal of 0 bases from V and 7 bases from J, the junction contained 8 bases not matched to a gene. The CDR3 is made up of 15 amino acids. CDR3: CASSVEGSGSGEQYF. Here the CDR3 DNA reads TGTGCCAGCAGCGTAGAGGGTAGCGGGAGTGGTGAGCAGTACTTC.

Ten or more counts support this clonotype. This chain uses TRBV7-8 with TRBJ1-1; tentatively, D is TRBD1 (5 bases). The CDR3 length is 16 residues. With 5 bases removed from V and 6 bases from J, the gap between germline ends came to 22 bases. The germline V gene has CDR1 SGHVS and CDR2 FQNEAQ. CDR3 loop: CASSLTSGTFSPEAFF. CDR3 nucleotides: TGTGCCAGCAGCCTCACGAGCGGGACGTTTTCGCCTGAAGCTTTCTTT.

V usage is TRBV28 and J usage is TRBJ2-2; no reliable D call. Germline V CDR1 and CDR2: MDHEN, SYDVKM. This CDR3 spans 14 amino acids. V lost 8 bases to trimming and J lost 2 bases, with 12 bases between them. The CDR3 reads CASLESPNTGELFF. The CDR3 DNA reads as TGTGCCAGCCTCGAATCCCCTAACACCGGGGAGCTGTTTTTT.

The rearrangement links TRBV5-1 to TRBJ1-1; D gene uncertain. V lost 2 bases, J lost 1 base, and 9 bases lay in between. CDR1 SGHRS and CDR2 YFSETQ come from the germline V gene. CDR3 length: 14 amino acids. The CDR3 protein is CASSLRTPNTEAFF. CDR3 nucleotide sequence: TGCGCCAGCAGCTTAAGGACGCCGAACACTGAAGCTTTCTTT.

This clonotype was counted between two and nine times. CDR3 sequence: CSVEAAGGRGEQYF. The CDR3 DNA follows: TGCAGCGTTGAAGCAGCGGGAGGGAGGGGCGAGCAGTACTTC. The rearrangement uses TRBV29-1 and TRBJ2-7; TRBD2 agrees at 10 bases. The germline V gene encodes CDR1 SQVTM and CDR2 ANQGSEA. The J segment lost 6 bases and the V segment lost 1 base, leaving 6 bases of the junction unmatched. The CDR3 runs to 14 residues.

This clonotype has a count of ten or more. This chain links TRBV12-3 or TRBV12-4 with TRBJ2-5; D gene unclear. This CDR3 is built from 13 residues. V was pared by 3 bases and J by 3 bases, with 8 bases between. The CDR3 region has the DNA TGTGCCAGCAGTTTGTTTCCCAAAGAGACCCAGTACTTC. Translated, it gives CASSLFPKETQYF.

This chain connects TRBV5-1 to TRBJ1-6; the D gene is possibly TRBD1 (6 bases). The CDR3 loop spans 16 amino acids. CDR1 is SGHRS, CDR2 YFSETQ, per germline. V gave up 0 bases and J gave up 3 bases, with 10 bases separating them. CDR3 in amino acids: CASSLAGTSYNSPLHF. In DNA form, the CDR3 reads TGCGCCAGCAGCTTGGCCGGGACAAGCTATAATTCACCCCTCCACTTT.

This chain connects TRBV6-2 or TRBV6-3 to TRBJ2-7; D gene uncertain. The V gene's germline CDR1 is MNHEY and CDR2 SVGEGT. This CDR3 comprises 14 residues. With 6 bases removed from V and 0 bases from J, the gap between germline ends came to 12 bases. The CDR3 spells CASSQARYSYEQYF. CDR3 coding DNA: TGTGCCAGCAGCCAAGCGAGGTACTCCTACGAGCAGTACTTC.